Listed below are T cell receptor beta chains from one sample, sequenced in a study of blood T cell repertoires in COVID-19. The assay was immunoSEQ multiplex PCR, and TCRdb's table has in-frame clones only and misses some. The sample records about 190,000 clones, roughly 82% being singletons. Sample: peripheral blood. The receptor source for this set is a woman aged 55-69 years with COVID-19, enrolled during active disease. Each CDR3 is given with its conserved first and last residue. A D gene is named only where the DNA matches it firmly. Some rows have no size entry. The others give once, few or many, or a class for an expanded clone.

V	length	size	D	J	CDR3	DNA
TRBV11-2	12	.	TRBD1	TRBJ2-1	CASSFRDSFEFF	TGTGCCAGCAGCTTCCGGGACAGTTTTGAGTTCTTC
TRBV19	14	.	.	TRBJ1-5	CASMHPGSFQPQHF	TGTGCCAGTATGCATCCAGGGTCTTTTCAGCCCCAGCATTTT
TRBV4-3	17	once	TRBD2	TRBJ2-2	CASSQDGLAGAIGELFF	TGCGCCAGCAGCCAAGATGGACTAGCGGGAGCAATCGGGGAGCTGTTTTTT
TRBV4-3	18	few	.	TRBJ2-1	CASSQGGIGGTVMDEQFF	TGCGCCAGCAGCCAAGGTGGCATAGGCGGGACGGTCATGGATGAGCAGTTCTTC
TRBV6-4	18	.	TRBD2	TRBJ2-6	CASSEYSSGDSGANVLTF	TGTGCCAGCAGTGAATATTCTAGCGGGGACTCTGGGGCCAACGTCCTGACTTTC
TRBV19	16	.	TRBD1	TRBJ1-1	CASRDRVSDWGTEAFF	TGTGCCAGTCGAGACAGGGTGTCAGATTGGGGCACTGAAGCTTTCTTT
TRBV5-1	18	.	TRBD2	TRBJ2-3	CASSLFSSGIGVADTQYF	TGCGCCAGCAGCTTGTTTTCTAGCGGGATAGGTGTTGCAGATACGCAGTATTTT
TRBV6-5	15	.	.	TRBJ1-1	CASSYRTDSSTEAFF	TGTGCCAGCAGTTACCGGACAGACTCCTCCACTGAAGCTTTCTTT
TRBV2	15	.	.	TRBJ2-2	CASSKAPGLSGELFF	TGTGCCAGCAGTAAAGCACCGGGACTCTCCGGGGAGCTGTTTTTT
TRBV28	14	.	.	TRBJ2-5	CASSLSLPGETQYF	TGTGCCAGCAGTTTGAGTTTACCAGGGGAGACCCAGTACTTC
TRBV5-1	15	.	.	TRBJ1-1	CASSREAGLNTEAFF	TGCGCCAGCAGCCGGGAGGCAGGTTTGAACACTGAAGCTTTCTTT
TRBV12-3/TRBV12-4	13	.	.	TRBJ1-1	CASSFSGVTEAFF	TGTGCCAGCAGTTTCAGCGGGGTCACTGAAGCTTTCTTT
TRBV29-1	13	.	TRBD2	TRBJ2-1	CSVRTSGSNEQFF	TGCAGCGTTAGGACTAGCGGGAGCAATGAGCAGTTCTTC
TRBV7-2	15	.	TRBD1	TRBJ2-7	CASSLAGTGIYEQYF	TGTGCCAGCAGCTTAGCCGGGACAGGGATCTACGAGCAGTACTTC
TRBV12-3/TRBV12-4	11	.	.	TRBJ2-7	CASSLAVEQYF	TGTGCCAGCAGTTTAGCCGTCGAGCAGTACTTC
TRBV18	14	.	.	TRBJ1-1	CASSGSYGGTEAFF	TGTGCCAGCTCAGGGTCGTATGGCGGCACTGAAGCTTTCTTT
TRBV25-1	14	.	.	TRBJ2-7	CASSRAGFGYEQYF	TGTGCCAGCAGCCGGGCAGGGTTTGGGTACGAGCAGTACTTC
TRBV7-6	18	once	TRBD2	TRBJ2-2	CASSLELAGVSNTGELFF	TGTGCCAGCAGCTTAGAACTAGCGGGGGTGTCGAACACCGGGGAGCTGTTTTTT
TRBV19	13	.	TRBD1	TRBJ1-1	CASSSTGDTEAFF	TGTGCCAGTAGCTCGACAGGGGACACTGAAGCTTTCTTT
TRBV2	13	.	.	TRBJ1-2	CASSAGLAGGYTF	TGTGCCAGCAGTGCTGGGCTCGCAGGTGGCTACACCTTC
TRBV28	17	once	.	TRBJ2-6	CASTSIPAGSAANVLTF	TGTGCCAGCACCTCAATCCCAGCGGGTTCCGCGGCCAACGTCCTGACTTTC
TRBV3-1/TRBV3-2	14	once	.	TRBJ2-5	CASSPNPGQETQYF	TGTGCCAGCAGCCCGAATCCGGGACAAGAGACCCAGTACTTC
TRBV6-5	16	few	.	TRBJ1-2	CASSYVPGGAVDGYTF	TGTGCCAGCAGTTATGTCCCAGGTGGCGCCGTTGATGGCTACACCTTC
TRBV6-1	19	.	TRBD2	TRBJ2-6	CASSALRGLAGAGANVLTF	TGTGCCAGCAGTGCCCTACGAGGACTAGCGGGAGCTGGGGCCAACGTCCTGACTTTC
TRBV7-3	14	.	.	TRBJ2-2	CASSLLANTGELFF	TGTGCCAGCAGCTTACTAGCGAATACCGGGGAGCTGTTTTTT
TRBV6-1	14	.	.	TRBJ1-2	CASSDGVVGKGYTF	TGTGCCAGCAGTGACGGGGTAGTCGGGAAAGGCTACACCTTC
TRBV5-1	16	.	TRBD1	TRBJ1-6	CASSFRQGGDNSPLHF	TGCGCCAGCAGCTTCCGACAGGGGGGGGATAATTCACCCCTCCACTTT